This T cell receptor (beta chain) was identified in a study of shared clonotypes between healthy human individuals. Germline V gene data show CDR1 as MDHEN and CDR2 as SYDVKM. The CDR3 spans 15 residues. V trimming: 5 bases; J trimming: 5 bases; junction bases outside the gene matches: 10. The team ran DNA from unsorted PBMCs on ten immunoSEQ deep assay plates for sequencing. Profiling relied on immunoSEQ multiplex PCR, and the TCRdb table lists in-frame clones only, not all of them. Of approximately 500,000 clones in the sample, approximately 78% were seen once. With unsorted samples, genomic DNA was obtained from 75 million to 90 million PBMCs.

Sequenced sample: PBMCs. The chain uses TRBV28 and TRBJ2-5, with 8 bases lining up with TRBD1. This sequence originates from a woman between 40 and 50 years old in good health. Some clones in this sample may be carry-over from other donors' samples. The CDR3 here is CASSPPTGVRETQYF. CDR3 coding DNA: TGTGCCAGCAGTCCCCCGACAGGGGTTAGGGAGACCCAGTACTTC.